These 10 T cell receptor beta chains were sequenced from one sample in a study of T-cell reconstitution after alpha-beta-depleted transplantation in children. The library targeted TCRbeta and was prepared with unique molecular identifiers. TCRdb itself ran the PCR reads through MiXCR, one entry per CDR3 protein. The top ten clones hold about 15% of a sample with about 460,000 distinct CDR3 sequences, more than 9.5% of them seen once. This specimen consisted of PBMCs, mostly from graft donor cells, obtained 180 days after TCRalphabeta/CD19-depleted stem cell transplant. These receptors came from a female patient aged 2 to 10 who had a stem cell transplant for aplastic anemia, so the T cells may come from the graft donor.

There are many counts of this clonotype. V usage is TRBV7-9 and J usage is TRBJ2-3; 10 nucleotides line up with TRBD2. CDR1 and CDR2 (germline): SEHNR, FQNEAQ (reference sequence). Trimming at V came to 3 bases and at J to 4 bases, leaving 4 bases not matched to a gene. The CDR3 runs to 15 residues. The CDR3 loop is CASSFPSGSSDTQYF. DNA of the CDR3: TGTGCCAGCAGCTTCCCTAGCGGGAGTTCAGATACGCAGTATTTT.

The chain has TRBV29-1 and TRBJ2-3; D gene uncertain. Germline loops: CDR1 SQVTM, CDR2 ANQGSEA. The V end lost 7 bases, the J end lost 4 bases, and 6 bases lay between the germline ends. There are 10 residues in the CDR3. CDR3 sequence (DNA): TGCAGCGCCTACTCAGATACGCAGTATTTT. This translates into CSAYSDTQYF.

This clonotype was detected only a few times. The chain joins TRBV6-5 to TRBJ1-2; D perhaps matches TRBD1 (5 bases). From germline, CDR1 is MNHEY and CDR2 SVGAGI. The V end lost 0 bases, the J end lost 4 bases, and 15 bases lay between the germline ends. This CDR3 is 16 amino acids long. CDR3 protein: CASSYSRRGVGYGYTF. The DNA of the CDR3 is TGTGCCAGCAGTTACTCGAGGCGGGGGGTAGGCTATGGCTACACCTTC.

The chain combines TRBV5-6 with TRBJ2-3; TRBD2 matches 7 bases. This CDR3 is 17 amino acids long. Germline loops: CDR1 SGHDT, CDR2 YYEEEE. V trimming: 2 bases; J trimming: 4 bases; junction bases outside the gene matches: 13. The CDR3 spells CASSFRASGRYPDTQYF. The CDR3, as DNA: TGTGCCAGCAGCTTCCGAGCTAGCGGAAGGTATCCAGATACGCAGTATTTT.

This clonotype was seen more than once but under ten times. V is TRBV7-2 and J is TRBJ2-1; 9 nucleotides agree with TRBD2. V lost 5 bases and J lost 7; bases outside the gene matches: 9. The CDR3 contains 15 residues. Germline CDR1 reads SGHTA; CDR2 reads FQGNSA. The CDR3 loop reads CASSQGLAGSNEQFF. Written as DNA, the CDR3 is TGTGCCAGCAGCCAGGGCCTAGCGGGGTCTAATGAGCAGTTCTTC.

The sample holds a few counts of this clonotype. The chain combines TRBV5-5 with TRBJ2-7; possible D gene TRBD2, 5 bases. Trimming took off 0 bases at V and 7 bases at J, with 17 bases between the two ends. Germline V lookup: CDR1 SGHKS, CDR2 YYEKEE (reference sequence). The CDR3 covers 15 residues. This CDR3 reads CASSLDAGGAGEQYV. The CDR3 DNA reads as TGTGCCAGCAGCTTGGATGCGGGTGGAGCAGGTGAGCAGTACGTC.

This clonotype was recorded a few times. The chain joins TRBV20-1 to TRBJ1-2; no firm D call. The CDR3 covers 11 residues. V lost 3 bases and J 5 bases, leaving 7 bases between the germline ends. CDR1 DFQATT and CDR2 SNEGSKA come from the germline V gene (reference sequence). In nucleotides, the CDR3 is TGCAGTGCTAGTCTCCGTTATGGCTACACCTTC. This sequence encodes CSASLRYGYTF.

This chain uses TRBV5-6 with TRBJ2-7; 12 bases agree with TRBD2. With 5 bases clipped from V and 3 bases from J, the junction kept 6 bases outside the gene matches. Germline V lookup: CDR1 SGHDT, CDR2 YYEEEE. The CDR3 has 15 amino acids. The CDR3 loop is CASSSRLAGVYEQYF. The DNA for the CDR3 is TGTGCCAGCAGTTCTAGACTAGCGGGAGTCTACGAGCAGTACTTC.

There are many counts of this clonotype. The CDR3 region has the DNA TGCGCCAGCAGCTTGGAGGGACTAGCGGGAGTTCTAAATGAGCAGTTCTTC. Residues: CASSLEGLAGVLNEQFF. The chain carries TRBV5-1 and TRBJ2-1, with 14 bases lining up with TRBD2. This CDR3 contains 17 residues. V lost 0 bases and J lost 7; bases outside the gene matches: 6. Per the germline V gene, CDR1 is SGHRS and CDR2 is YFSETQ.

This chain uses TRBV24-1 with TRBJ2-3; D is uncertain. Trimming removed 5 bases at V and 5 bases at J, with 4 bases between. CDR1 is KGHDR, CDR2 SFDVKD, per germline. The length of the CDR3 is 11 residues. CDR3 bases: TGTGCCACCAGTGGGGGAGATACGCAGTATTTT. Encoded protein: CATSGGDTQYF.